The 14 T cell receptor beta chains below were found in one sample sequenced in a study of T cell responses to AZD1222 COVID-19 vaccine. The method was immunoSEQ multiplex PCR; TCRdb's version includes in-frame clones alone and lacks a portion of them. The data show around 150,000 clones, with 92% seen just once and roughly 3.9% held by the top ten. This specimen was peripheral blood, taken 28 days after the second AZD1222 dose. The receptors were sampled from an adult who received the AZD1222 COVID-19 vaccine.

This clone turned up a few times. The chain couples TRBV6-5 to TRBJ1-2; unclear D gene. The CDR3 extends over 15 amino acids. Germline V gives CDR1 MNHEY, CDR2 SVGAGI. V was trimmed by 2 bases and J by 4 bases, leaving 14 bases between them. The CDR3 here is CASSYSGARLYGYTF. Here the CDR3 DNA reads TGTGCCAGCAGTTACAGTGGCGCCAGGCTCTATGGCTACACCTTC.

The chain has TRBV4-1 and TRBJ2-5, with TRBD1 as a possible D gene (5 bases). Germline CDR1 reads MGHRA; CDR2 reads YSYEKL. Deletions cut 2 bases from V and 5 bases from J, with 12 bases between. CDR3 length equals 14 residues. This CDR3 reads CASSQIDRRETQYF. The CDR3 nucleotides read TGCGCCAGCAGCCAAATAGACAGAAGGGAGACCCAGTACTTC.

The chain recombines TRBV4-2 with TRBJ1-6; D gene ambiguous. V was clipped by 0 bases and J by 7 bases, with 13 bases between them. The CDR3 is 16 amino acids. The germline CDR1 and CDR2 sequences are LGHNA and YNFKEQ. This CDR3 is CASSQDPPGNNSPLHF. The CDR3 coding sequence is TGTGCCAGCAGCCAAGACCCCCCCGGGAACAATTCACCCCTCCACTTT.

The CDR3 sequence: CASRAYEQYF. The CDR3 nucleotides read TGTGCCAGCAGAGCCTACGAGCAGTACTTC. The chain is built from TRBV6-5 and TRBJ2-7; the D is unclear. Germline-derived CDR1 and CDR2 are MNHEY and SVGAGI. The germline V and J ends were trimmed by 6 bases and 2 bases, with 2 bases remaining between them. There are 10 residues in the CDR3.

The rearrangement uses TRBV9 and TRBJ2-1, with TRBD1 matching 7 bases. The V gene end was trimmed by 0 bases and the J gene end by 7 bases; junction bases not matched to a gene: 4. This CDR3 is built from 14 residues. The germline V gene has CDR1 SGDLS and CDR2 YYNGEE. CDR3 DNA sequence: TGTGCCAGCAGCGTAGGACAGGGCCCAAATGAGCAGTTCTTC. Translated: CASSVGQGPNEQFF.

V and J are TRBV7-2 and TRBJ2-1, with no clear D. The V end was cut by 5 bases, the J end by 9 bases, with 17 bases between. Germline CDR1 and CDR2: SGHTA and FQGNSA. The CDR3 is made up of 14 amino acids. The CDR3 loop reads CASSLGSGIPEQFF. For the CDR3, the DNA is TGTGCCAGCAGCCTGGGGTCGGGCATCCCTGAGCAGTTCTTC.

The chain combines TRBV27 with TRBJ1-6; possibly TRBD1 for D (5 bases). Trimming removed 6 bases from V and 3 bases from J, with 9 bases in between. Germline CDR1 reads MNHEY; CDR2 reads SMNVEV (reference sequence). The CDR3 extends over 14 amino acids. CDR3 DNA: TGTGCCAGCAGGCACAGGTTCTATAATTCACCCCTCCACTTT. Its protein is CASRHRFYNSPLHF.

This chain links TRBV10-1 with TRBJ1-3; D possibly corresponds to TRBD1 (5 bases). Trimming stripped 6 bases from V and 6 bases from J, with 24 bases between. The CDR3 totals 17 residues. Germline CDR1 and CDR2: WNHNN and SYGVQD (reference sequence). CDR3: CASRFASGTKESNTIYF. CDR3 DNA sequence: TGCGCCAGCAGGTTCGCTTCGGGGACCAAAGAATCAAACACCATATATTTT.

This chain links TRBV6-5 with TRBJ1-6; no reliable D call. With 2 bases removed from V and 7 bases from J, the gap between germline ends came to 3 bases. The CDR3 covers 12 residues. In germline, CDR1 is MNHEY, CDR2 SVGAGI. CDR3 sequence (DNA): TGTGCCAGCAGTTACCAGAATTCACCCCTCCACTTT. Translating gives CASSYQNSPLHF.

The rearrangement links TRBV29-1 to TRBJ2-5; D unclear. Germline values: CDR1 SQVTM, CDR2 ANQGSEA. This CDR3 has 10 amino acids. Trimming took off 8 bases at V and 5 bases at J, with 9 bases between the two ends. CDR3 loop: CSPARETQYF. CDR3 coding DNA: TGCAGCCCCGCCCGGGAGACCCAGTACTTC. Together with reference TRBV29-1 and TRBJ2-5, the CDR3 gives the full variable domain: SAVISQKPSRDICQRGTSLTIQCQVDSQVTMMFWYRQQPGQSLTLIATANQGSEATYESGFVIDKFPISRPNLTFSTLTVSNMSPEDSSIYLCSPARETQYFGPGTRLLVL.

The chain is built from TRBV29-1 and TRBJ1-2; D may be TRBD1 (6 bases). Germline CDR1 and CDR2: SQVTM and ANQGSEA. The CDR3 runs to 14 residues. With 0 bases removed from V and 6 bases from J, the gap between germline ends came to 14 bases. The CDR3 loop reads CSVEDGNRVHGYTF. DNA for the CDR3: TGCAGCGTTGAAGATGGGAACAGGGTCCATGGCTACACCTTC.

The rearrangement joins TRBV19 to TRBJ2-1, with D perhaps TRBD1 or TRBD2 (6 bases each). This CDR3 has 15 residues. V lost 5 bases, J lost 0 bases, and 11 bases lay in between. Germline CDR1 LNHDA, CDR2 SQIVND (reference sequence). As DNA, the CDR3 is TGTGCCAGTAGTTACGGGGGCCTCTCCTACAATGAGCAGTTCTTC. Protein product: CASSYGGLSYNEQFF.

This clone was seen once. The genes are TRBV7-8 and TRBJ2-1; perhaps TRBD1 as D (6 bases). Trimming removed 0 bases at V and 7 bases at J, with 19 bases between. CDR3 length: 17 amino acids. The germline CDR1 and CDR2 sequences are SGHVS and FQNEAQ. CDR3 DNA: TGTGCCAGCAGCTTAGCCTCAACAGGGACCTCGCGGAATGAGCAGTTCTTC. It specifies CASSLASTGTSRNEQFF.

The chain joins TRBV6-5 to TRBJ2-1, with D tentatively TRBD1 (6 bases). V was pared by 6 bases and J by 15 bases, with 24 bases between. The CDR3 totals 14 residues. Germline V gene lookup returns CDR1 MNHEY and CDR2 SVGAGI. CDR3 region: CASSDSPETGSLFF. The CDR3 DNA reads TGTGCCAGCAGCGACTCCCCCGAAACAGGGTCATTGTTCTTC.